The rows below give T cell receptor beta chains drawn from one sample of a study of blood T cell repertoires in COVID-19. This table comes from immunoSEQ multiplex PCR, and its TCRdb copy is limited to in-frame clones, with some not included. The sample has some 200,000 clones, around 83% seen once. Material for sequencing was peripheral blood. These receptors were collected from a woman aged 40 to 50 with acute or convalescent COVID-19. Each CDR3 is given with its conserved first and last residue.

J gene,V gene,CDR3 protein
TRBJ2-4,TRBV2,CASNFAGETNIQYF
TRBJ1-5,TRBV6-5,CASTDRISRPQHF
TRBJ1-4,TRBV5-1,CASSLEGNEKLFF
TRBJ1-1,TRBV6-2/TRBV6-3,CASSYSAGGRTEAFF
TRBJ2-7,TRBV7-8,CASSWGGGPPYEQYF
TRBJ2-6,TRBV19,CASSIRWQGSGANVLTF
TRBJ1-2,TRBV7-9,CASSPGLLYGYTF
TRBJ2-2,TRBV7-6,CASSLWAGASTGELFF
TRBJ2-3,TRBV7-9,CASTIPGEGTDTQYF
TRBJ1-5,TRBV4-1,CASSQPRQEEGNQPQHF
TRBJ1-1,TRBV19,CASSTRGILNTEAFF
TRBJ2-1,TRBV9,CASSVEGVAYNEQFF
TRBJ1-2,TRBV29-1,CSVEDSSGYGYTF
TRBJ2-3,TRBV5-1,CASHTGGSSTDTQYF
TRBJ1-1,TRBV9,CASNGQGTEAFF